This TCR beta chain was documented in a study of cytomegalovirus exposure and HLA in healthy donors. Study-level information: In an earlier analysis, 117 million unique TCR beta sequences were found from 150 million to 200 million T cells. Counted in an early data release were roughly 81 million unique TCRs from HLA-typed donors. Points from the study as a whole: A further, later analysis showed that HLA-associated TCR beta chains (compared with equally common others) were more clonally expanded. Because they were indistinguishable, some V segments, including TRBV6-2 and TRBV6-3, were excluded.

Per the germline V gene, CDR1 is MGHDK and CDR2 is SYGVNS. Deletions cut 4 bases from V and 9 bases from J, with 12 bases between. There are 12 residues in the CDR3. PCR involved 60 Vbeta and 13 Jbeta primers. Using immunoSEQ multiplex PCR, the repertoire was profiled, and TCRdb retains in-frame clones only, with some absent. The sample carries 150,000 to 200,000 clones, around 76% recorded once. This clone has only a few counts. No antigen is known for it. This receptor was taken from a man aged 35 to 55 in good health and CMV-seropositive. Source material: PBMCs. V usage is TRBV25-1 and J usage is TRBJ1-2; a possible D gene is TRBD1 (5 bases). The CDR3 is CASSGGTGSYTF. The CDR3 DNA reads TGTGCCAGCAGTGGGGGGACTGGAAGCTACACCTTC.